Below, 4 T cell receptor beta chains from the same sample are listed, as sequenced in a study of molecular identifiers for immune sequencing clone quantification. TCRdb independently ran MiXCR on the PCR reads; one entry per CDR3 protein. The data show about 320,000 distinct CDR3 sequences, roughly 23% seen once. Sequenced material: naive CD8+ T cells from blood, with Jurkat cell RNA spiked in. Subset described: FACS-sorted CD8+CD4-CCR7+CD45RA+ naive T cells. Every receptor here comes from a human donor in good health. Some libraries in this study had Jurkat cell RNA spiked in.

This clonotype has just a few counts. This chain uses TRBV7-2 with TRBJ2-1; a weak D match, TRBD2 (5 bases). CDR3 size: 14 residues. V shed 5 bases and J shed 8 bases, with 16 bases lying between them. The germline V gene has CDR1 SGHTA and CDR2 FQGNSA. CDR3 sequence reads: CASSQDLNSDEQFF. CDR3 coding DNA: TGTGCCAGCAGCCAGGACTTGAATAGCGATGAGCAGTTCTTC.

In regard to this clonotype: This sequence may be a read error, since a much larger clone differs from it by one base. V and J are TRBV6-2 or TRBV6-3 and TRBJ1-1; D is unclear. CDR1 and CDR2 from the germline V gene are MNHEY and SVGEGT. This CDR3 region has 13 residues. CDR3 DNA: TGTGCCAGCAGTTACGGCCCGAACACTGAAACTTTCTTT. Its protein product is CASSYGPNTETFF.

In regard to this clonotype: This may be a read error: a much more frequent sequence differs by one nucleotide. V gene TRBV7-6 combines with J gene TRBJ1-1, with D perhaps TRBD1 (6 bases). This CDR3 is 17 amino acids long. CDR1 and CDR2 (germline): SGHVS, FNYEAQ. The CDR3 loop reads CASSLLTDSRLNPEAFF. CDR3 sequence (DNA): TGTGCCAGCAGTCTACTGACGGACAGCCGACTGAACCCTGAAGCTTTCTTT.

V usage is TRBV6-5 and J usage is TRBJ2-5; D is ambiguous. The germline V gene has CDR1 MNHEY and CDR2 SVGAGI. This CDR3 is 15 amino acids long. V gave up 0 bases and J gave up 5 bases, with 13 bases separating them. CDR3 in DNA: TGTGCCAGCAGTTACTCCAACGACCTTGTGGAGACCCAGTACTTC. The encoded protein is CASSYSNDLVETQYF.